Below are 32 T cell receptor beta chains sequenced from a single sample in a study of blood T cell repertoires in COVID-19. TCRdb keeps only in-frame clones here, not all; method: immunoSEQ multiplex PCR. The sample includes just over 650,000 clones, 80% to 90% of them seen just once. Specimen: peripheral blood. These receptors all stem from a woman between 18 and 29 years old with acute or convalescent COVID-19.

The V call is TRBV13, the J call TRBJ1-2; 10 bases agree with TRBD1. The germline CDR1 and CDR2 sequences are PRHDT and FYEKMQ (reference sequence). This CDR3 has 15 residues. V lost 5 bases and J lost 4; bases outside the gene matches: 7. The CDR3 DNA sequence: TGTGCCAGCAGCCCCGGGACAGGGGAAGGCTATGGCTACACCTTC. This gives the protein CASSPGTGEGYGYTF. Looking up the rest from reference TRBV13 and TRBJ1-2 gives the full variable domain: AAGVIQSPRHLIKEKRETATLKCYPIPRHDTVYWYQQGPGQDPQFLISFYEKMQSDKGSIPDRFSAQQFSDYHSELNMSSLELGDSALYFCASSPGTGEGYGYTFGSGTRLTVV.

CDR3 sequence: CASSLVRVENTEAFF. CDR3 DNA: TGTGCCAGCAGCTTAGTCAGGGTCGAGAACACTGAAGCTTTCTTT. The chain links TRBV7-3 to TRBJ1-1; D may be TRBD1 (5 bases). Deletions cut 2 bases from V and 1 base from J, with 11 bases between. Germline CDR1 SGHTA, CDR2 FQGTGA. This CDR3 comprises 15 residues.

With regard to this clone: The same CDR3 arises from other DNA sequences in this sample as well. The gene calls are TRBV7-2 and TRBJ1-5, with TRBD1 identical over 10 bases. Germline values: CDR1 SGHTA, CDR2 FQGNSA. V dropped 3 bases and J dropped 5; count of bases not matched to a gene: 1. This CDR3 has 14 amino acids. The CDR3, as DNA: TGTGCCAGCAGCTTGACAGGGGGCGATCAGCCCCAGCATTTT. It encodes CASSLTGGDQPQHF. Looking up the rest from reference TRBV7-2 and TRBJ1-5 gives the full variable domain: GAGVSQSPSNKVTEKGKDVELRCDPISGHTALYWYRQSLGQGLEFLIYFQGNSAPDKSGLPSDRFSAERTGGSVSTLTIQRTQQEDSAVYLCASSLTGGDQPQHFGDGTRLSIL.

This sequence joins TRBV6-5 and TRBJ1-2; D uncertain. The ends were cut back, 6 bases at V and 5 bases at J, with 16 bases in the middle. This CDR3 comprises 14 residues. The germline V gene has CDR1 MNHEY and CDR2 SVGAGI. The CDR3 loop reads CASSPSFAGYGYTF. The CDR3 bases are TGTGCCAGCAGCCCGTCCTTTGCGGGGTATGGCTACACCTTC.

A single count supports this clone. This CDR3 is CASSQDSGSPLHF. The CDR3, as DNA: TGTGCCAGCAGCCAAGACTCAGGATCACCCCTCCACTTT. The chain joins TRBV4-2 to TRBJ1-6; D gene uncertain. The CDR3 consists of 13 residues. Trimming left V 0 bases short and J 10 bases short, with 7 bases between. Germline assignment: CDR1 LGHNA and CDR2 YNFKEQ.

This clone was counted only a few times. The chain recombines TRBV28 with TRBJ1-3, with a weak D call TRBD1 (5 bases). The germline V and J ends were trimmed by 3 bases and 1 base, with 10 bases remaining between them. The germline V gene encodes CDR1 MDHEN and CDR2 SYDVKM. The CDR3 length is 15 residues. CDR3 coding DNA: TGTGCCAGCAGTTTTTTGGGACTTTCTGGAAACACCATATATTTT. This gives the protein CASSFLGLSGNTIYF. Supplemented by reference TRBV28 and TRBJ1-3, the full variable domain reads DVKVTQSSRYLVKRTGEKVFLECVQDMDHENMFWYRQDPGLGLRLIYFSYDVKMKEKGDIPEGYSVSREKKERFSLILESASTNQTSMYLCASSFLGLSGNTIYFGEGSWLTVV.

The V and J genes are TRBV29-1 and TRBJ1-2; D is possibly TRBD1 (6 bases). The germline V gene has CDR1 SQVTM and CDR2 ANQGSEA. The germline V and J ends were trimmed by 0 bases and 5 bases, with 22 bases remaining between them. The length of the CDR3 is 17 residues. In DNA, the CDR3 is TGCAGCGTTGAAGAATTTTTGTCGTTCAGGGACATATATGGCTACACCTTC. Translation: CSVEEFLSFRDIYGYTF.

This chain links TRBV6-6 with TRBJ1-1; 7 bases are a match to TRBD1. CDR1 is MNHNY, CDR2 SVGAGI, per germline (reference sequence). Trimming cost V 7 bases and J 4 bases; bases outside gene matches: 15. CDR3 length equals 16 residues. This CDR3 reads CASMGATVRGRTEAFF. The DNA of the CDR3 is TGTGCCAGCATGGGGGCCACAGTAAGGGGGCGCACTGAAGCTTTCTTT.

This clone was counted once. The chain joins TRBV6-4 to TRBJ2-3; D possibly corresponds to TRBD2 (5 bases). This CDR3 has 14 amino acids. V lost 0 bases to trimming and J lost 11 bases, with 15 bases between them. Germline lookup yields CDR1 MRHNA and CDR2 SNTAGT. CDR3 nucleotide sequence: TGTGCCAGCAGTGACTCGGAGCTAGCTTCACGGCAGTATTTT. Its protein is CASSDSELASRQYF.

The chain employs TRBV7-2 and TRBJ2-7, with D perhaps matching TRBD2 (5 bases). The CDR3 runs 15 residues. Per germline, CDR1 SGHTA and CDR2 FQGNSA. Trimming cost V 1 base and J 0 bases, with 10 bases left between them. The chain's CDR3 is CASSLDSGSSYEQYF. As DNA, the CDR3 is TGTGCCAGCAGCTTAGATTCGGGGAGCTCCTACGAGCAGTACTTC.

This rearrangement joins TRBV7-8 to TRBJ1-1; TRBD1 might be the D (6 bases). Trimming removed 1 base from V and 6 bases from J, with 18 bases in between. The CDR3 sequence is 16 residues long. Germline-derived CDR1 and CDR2 are SGHVS and FQNEAQ. DNA of the CDR3: TGTGCCAGCAGCTTAGTCAGGACAGAGTCTCCTCCTGAAGCTTTCTTT. Translating it yields CASSLVRTESPPEAFF.

V is TRBV30 and J is TRBJ2-2; D is perhaps TRBD2 (5 bases). The V end was cut by 3 bases, the J end by 0 bases, with 8 bases between. The CDR3 is 14 residues long. CDR1 and CDR2 from the germline V gene are GTSNPN and SVGIG (reference sequence). CDR3 DNA sequence: TGTGCCTGGAGATGGAGGTCGAACACCGGGGAGCTGTTTTTT. It yields the protein CAWRWRSNTGELFF.

The chain employs TRBV3-1 (or the pseudogene TRBV3-2) and TRBJ1-2; maybe TRBD1 (6 bases). This CDR3 is built from 17 residues. With 2 bases removed from V and 5 bases from J, the gap between germline ends came to 21 bases. Per germline, CDR1 LGHDT and CDR2 YNNKEL (reference sequence). In DNA form, the CDR3 reads TGTGCCAGCAGCCAATGGGCAGGGGATCTGACAAGGTATGGCTACACCTTC. Translation: CASSQWAGDLTRYGYTF.

The chain couples TRBV3-1 (or the pseudogene TRBV3-2) to TRBJ1-6, with 9 bases lining up with TRBD1. Germline CDR1 is LGHDT and CDR2 is YNNKEL (reference sequence). Unmatched junction bases numbered 14, after V lost 4 bases and J lost 7 bases. This CDR3 spans 18 amino acids. The chain's CDR3 is CASSLNRGPFSRNSPLHF. In DNA form, the CDR3 reads TGTGCCAGCAGCCTAAACAGGGGGCCCTTTTCACGGAATTCACCCCTCCACTTT.

V is TRBV6-5 and J is TRBJ1-1; the D is unclear. CDR3 length equals 11 residues. The V and J ends lost 8 bases and 1 base respectively, with 5 bases between them. CDR1 MNHEY and CDR2 SVGAGI come from the germline V gene. Here the CDR3 DNA reads TGTGCCAGCGTCAGGAACACTGAAGCTTTCTTT. Protein product: CASVRNTEAFF.

V usage is TRBV2 and J usage is TRBJ1-5, with D possibly TRBD1 on 6 matching bases. Germline values: CDR1 SNHLY, CDR2 FYNNEI. V dropped 7 bases and J dropped 2 bases, with 12 bases sitting between them. The length of the CDR3 is 14 residues. In DNA form, the CDR3 reads TGTGCCAGCAATTATGCAGGGGGCAATCAGCCCCAGCATTTT. Its translation is CASNYAGGNQPQHF.

The sample holds one count of this clone. V is TRBV7-2 and J is TRBJ1-2; 7 bases fit TRBD1. Germline assignment: CDR1 SGHTA and CDR2 FQGNSA. The trim removed 1 base at V and 4 bases at J, leaving 9 bases unmatched. This CDR3 region has 16 residues. The CDR3 DNA sequence: TGTGCCAGCAGCTTAGATGCGACAGGGTATGGCTATGGCTACACCTTC. Its translation: CASSLDATGYGYGYTF.

CDR3 loop: CSADRAGEAFF. CDR3 nucleotides: TGCAGTGCTGACAGGGCCGGTGAAGCTTTCTTT. This sequence joins TRBV20-1 and TRBJ1-1; 7 bases match TRBD1. After removal of 5 bases from V and 7 bases from J, the junction contained 4 bases not matched to a gene. CDR1 DFQATT and CDR2 SNEGSKA come from the germline V gene (reference sequence). This CDR3 has 11 residues.

The chain couples TRBV20-1 to TRBJ2-3, with D unresolved. The V end was cut by 5 bases, the J end by 7 bases, with 10 bases between. The CDR3 is made up of 11 amino acids. Germline V gives CDR1 DFQATT, CDR2 SNEGSKA (reference sequence). The CDR3 sequence: CSAPLLNTQYF. DNA of the CDR3: TGCAGTGCTCCCCTACTTAATACGCAGTATTTT.

The chain couples TRBV6-1 to TRBJ1-2; possible D gene TRBD1, 6 bases. The V and J ends lost 3 bases and 6 bases respectively, with 26 bases between them. Looked up from germline, CDR1 is MNHNS and CDR2 is SASEGT. This CDR3 contains 18 residues. This CDR3 reads CASSDNVFEQGVWDGYTF. CDR3 DNA sequence: TGTGCCAGCAGTGATAATGTGTTTGAACAGGGAGTGTGGGATGGCTACACCTTC.

The rearrangement links TRBV6-6 to TRBJ1-1, with a tentative D call TRBD1 (5 bases). The CDR3 runs to 15 residues. V was pared by 4 bases and J by 0 bases, with 12 bases between. Looked up from germline, CDR1 is MNHNY and CDR2 is SVGAGI (reference sequence). Written as DNA, the CDR3 is TGTGCCAGCAGTTCTCCGACAGATTTGAACACTGAAGCTTTCTTT. Translating it yields CASSSPTDLNTEAFF.

This chain links TRBV9 with TRBJ1-4; D possibly corresponds to TRBD1 (6 bases). Trimming took 0 bases from V and 4 from J, leaving 10 bases between them. Germline values: CDR1 SGDLS, CDR2 YYNGEE. CDR3 length: 15 residues. The CDR3 loop is CASSVDGQLNEKLFF. Here the CDR3 DNA reads TGTGCCAGCAGCGTAGATGGACAGCTTAATGAAAAACTGTTTTTT.

V usage is TRBV6-5 and J usage is TRBJ2-5; 7 bases are a match to TRBD2. The V gene end was trimmed by 7 bases and the J gene end by 1 base; junction bases not matched to a gene: 9. The CDR3 consists of 15 residues. Germline V gives CDR1 MNHEY, CDR2 SVGAGI. The CDR3 DNA is TGTGCCAGCAATGGAGGGAGGGTGTCCCAAGAGACCCAGTACTTC. It specifies CASNGGRVSQETQYF.

This clone was picked up one time. The V gene is TRBV9, the J gene TRBJ1-2; TRBD1 is a possible D gene (6 bases). CDR3 length: 12 amino acids. The V gene lost 7 bases and the J gene lost 4 bases, with 11 bases spanning the gap. Germline assignment: CDR1 SGDLS and CDR2 YYNGEE. The CDR3 here is CASGGPSYGYTF. The CDR3 DNA sequence: TGTGCCAGCGGGGGCCCCAGCTATGGCTACACCTTC.

This rearrangement joins TRBV28 to TRBJ2-2; 9 nucleotides match TRBD1. The CDR3 is 15 amino acids. Germline CDR1 and CDR2: MDHEN and SYDVKM. Trimming took 8 bases from V and 6 from J; bases not matched to a gene: 10. Written as DNA, the CDR3 is TGTGCCAGCCGAGACAGGGGGTTAGTTTCCGGGGAGCTGTTTTTT. Amino acids: CASRDRGLVSGELFF. Supplemented by reference TRBV28 and TRBJ2-2, the full variable domain reads DVKVTQSSRYLVKRTGEKVFLECVQDMDHENMFWYRQDPGLGLRLIYFSYDVKMKEKGDIPEGYSVSREKKERFSLILESASTNQTSMYLCASRDRGLVSGELFFGEGSRLTVL.

The rearrangement joins TRBV3-1 (or the pseudogene TRBV3-2) to TRBJ1-3, with no clear D. Germline lookup yields CDR1 LGHDT and CDR2 YNNKEL (reference sequence). This CDR3 has 14 amino acids. V lost 1 base and J 2 bases, leaving 6 bases between the germline ends. CDR3 region: CASSQGSAGNTIYF. DNA for the CDR3: TGTGCCAGCAGCCAAGGTTCCGCTGGAAACACCATATATTTT.

The V and J genes are TRBV5-6 and TRBJ1-6; D is unclear. Germline V gives CDR1 SGHDT, CDR2 YYEEEE. CDR3 length equals 14 residues. Between the trimmed V and J ends, which lost 0 bases and 7 bases, there was a span of 8 bases. This chain's CDR3 is CASSLERENSPLHF. CDR3 nucleotides: TGTGCCAGCAGCTTGGAGAGAGAGAATTCACCCCTCCACTTT.

The chain recombines TRBV5-1 with TRBJ1-6; D unresolved. V was cut by 0 bases and J by 8 bases, with 12 bases left in between. This CDR3 spans 15 amino acids. CDR1 and CDR2 (germline): SGHRS, YFSETQ. The CDR3 DNA follows: TGCGCCAGCAGCTTGGTTGGGGAGTGGGATTCACCCCTCCACTTT. Its translation is CASSLVGEWDSPLHF.

This chain uses TRBV3-1 (or the pseudogene TRBV3-2) with TRBJ2-1; 7 bases fit TRBD2. CDR1 and CDR2 from the germline V gene are LGHDT and YNNKEL (reference sequence). The V segment lost 1 base and the J segment 7 bases; nucleotides outside the gene matches: 7. The CDR3 sequence is 15 residues long. CDR3 protein: CASSQGSSGRNEQFF. Written as DNA, the CDR3 is TGTGCCAGCAGCCAAGGTTCTAGCGGTCGAAATGAGCAGTTCTTC.

The V gene is TRBV19, the J gene TRBJ1-2; TRBD1 aligns across 9 bases. Germline V lookup: CDR1 LNHDA, CDR2 SQIVND (reference sequence). V was pared by 7 bases and J by 4 bases, with 4 bases of the junction left unmatched. The CDR3 is made up of 13 amino acids. CDR3 loop: CASTGQGFYGYTF. The CDR3 DNA follows: TGTGCCAGTACCGGACAGGGGTTCTATGGCTACACCTTC.

The V call is TRBV10-1, the J call TRBJ1-2; a possible D gene is TRBD1 (6 bases). The CDR3 is 14 residues long. Germline assignment: CDR1 WNHNN and CDR2 SYGVQD (reference sequence). V dropped 8 bases and J dropped 0 bases, with 13 bases sitting between them. This CDR3 reads CASPRDIPNYGYTF. In DNA, the CDR3 is TGCGCCAGCCCCCGGGACATACCTAACTATGGCTACACCTTC.

The chain is built from TRBV4-3 and TRBJ1-6, with TRBD1 matching 8 bases. V shed 7 bases, J shed 7 bases, and the junction held 0 bases outside the gene matches. The CDR3 has 12 residues. Germline loops: CDR1 LGHNA, CDR2 YSLEER. CDR3 amino acids: CASNRGNSPLHF. As DNA, the CDR3 is TGCGCCAGCAACAGGGGGAATTCACCCCTCCACTTT.